The source of this T cell receptor beta chain is a study of beta chain features in type 1 diabetes. Study summary: All samples yielded some 110 million examined sorted cells.

Researchers reported sorting CD4+ naive, central memory, regulatory and stem cell-like memory cells via CD45RO/CCR7/CD25/CD127/CD95/CD27. Trimming took 3 bases from V and 5 from J, leaving 8 bases between them. CDR3 size: 13 residues. Germline V gene lookup returns CDR1 LNHDA and CDR2 SQIVND (reference sequence). The investigators reverse transcribed all of the isolated RNA, so they sequenced expressed TCRB transcripts. Assay used: immunoSEQ multiplex PCR; TCRdb lists only in-frame clones, some missing. The sample lists 200,000 to 300,000 clones, around 14% occurring once. Study-wide results and caveats: In cDNA sequencing, cells with high TCR expression could be over-represented. Type 1 diabetes patients showed a moderate but significant shortening of TCRB CDR3s in all four CD4+ subsets. Patients' naive, central memory and regulatory TCRB repertoires appeared more alike than those of healthy donors.

This clone has more than one count but fewer than ten. Its target is not known. Sequenced input: naive CD4+ T cells from blood. This chain uses TRBV19 with TRBJ1-5; D gene ambiguous. This clonotype was sampled from a man younger than 40 with type 1 diabetes. CDR3 protein: CASSMVDYQPQHF. CDR3 nucleotides: TGTGCCAGTAGTATGGTTGACTATCAGCCCCAGCATTTT.